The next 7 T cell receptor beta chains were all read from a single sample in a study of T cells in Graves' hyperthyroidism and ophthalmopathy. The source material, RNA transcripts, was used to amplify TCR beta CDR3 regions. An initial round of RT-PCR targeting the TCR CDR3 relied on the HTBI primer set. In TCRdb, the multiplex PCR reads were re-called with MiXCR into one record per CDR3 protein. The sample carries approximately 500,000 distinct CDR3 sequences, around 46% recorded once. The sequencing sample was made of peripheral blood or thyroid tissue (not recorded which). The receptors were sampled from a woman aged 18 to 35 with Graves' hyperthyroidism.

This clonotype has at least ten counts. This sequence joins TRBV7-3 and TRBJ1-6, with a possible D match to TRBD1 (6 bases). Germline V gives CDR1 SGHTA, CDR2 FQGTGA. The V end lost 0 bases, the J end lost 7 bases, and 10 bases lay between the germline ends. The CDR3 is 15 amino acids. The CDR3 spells CASSLTGGSNSPLHF. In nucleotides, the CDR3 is TGTGCCAGCAGCTTAACAGGGGGGTCGAATTCACCCCTCCACTTT.

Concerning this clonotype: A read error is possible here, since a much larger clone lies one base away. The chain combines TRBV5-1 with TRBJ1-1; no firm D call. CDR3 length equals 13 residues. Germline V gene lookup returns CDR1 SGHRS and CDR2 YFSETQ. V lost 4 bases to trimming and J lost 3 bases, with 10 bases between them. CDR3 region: CASSPGVDTEAFF. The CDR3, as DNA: TGCGCCAGCAGCCCCGGGGTTGACACTGAAGCTTTCTTT. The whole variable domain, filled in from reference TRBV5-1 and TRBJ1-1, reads KAGVTQTPRYLIKTRGQQVTLSCSPISGHRSVSWYQQTPGQGLQFLFEYFSETQRNKGNFPGRFSGRQFSNSRSEMNVSTLELGDSALYLCASSPGVDTEAFFGQGTRLTVV.

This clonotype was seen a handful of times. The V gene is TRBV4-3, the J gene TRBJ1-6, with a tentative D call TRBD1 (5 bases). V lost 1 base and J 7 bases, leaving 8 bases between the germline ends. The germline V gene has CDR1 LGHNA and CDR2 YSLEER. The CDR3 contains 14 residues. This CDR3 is CASSQVRGNSPLHF. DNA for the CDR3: TGCGCCAGCAGCCAAGTACGGGGGAATTCACCCCTCCACTTT.

Here the CDR3 reads CSVGWRTEAFF. The CDR3 nucleotides are TGCAGCGTCGGGTGGAGAACTGAAGCTTTCTTT. The chain joins TRBV29-1 to TRBJ1-1; D is ambiguous. The length of the CDR3 is 11 residues. Germline-derived CDR1 and CDR2 are SQVTM and ANQGSEA. The V end was cut by 6 bases, the J end by 5 bases, with 10 bases between.

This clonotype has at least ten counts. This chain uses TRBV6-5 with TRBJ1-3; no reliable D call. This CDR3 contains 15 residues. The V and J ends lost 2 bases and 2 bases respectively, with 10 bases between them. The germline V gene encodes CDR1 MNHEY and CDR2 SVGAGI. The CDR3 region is CASSYDRDPGNTIYF. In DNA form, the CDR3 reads TGTGCCAGCAGTTACGACCGCGACCCTGGAAACACCATATATTTT.

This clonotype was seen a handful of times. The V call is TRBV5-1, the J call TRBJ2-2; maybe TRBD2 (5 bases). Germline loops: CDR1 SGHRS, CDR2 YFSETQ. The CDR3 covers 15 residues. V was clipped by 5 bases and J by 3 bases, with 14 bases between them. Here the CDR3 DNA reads TGCGCCAGCAGTTCCTCCCTCGGGGACACCGGGGAGCTGTTTTTT. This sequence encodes CASSSSLGDTGELFF.

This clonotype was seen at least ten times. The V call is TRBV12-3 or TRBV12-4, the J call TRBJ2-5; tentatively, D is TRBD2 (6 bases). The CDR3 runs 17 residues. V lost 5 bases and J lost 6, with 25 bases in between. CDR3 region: CASSRAVMWGEAQTQYF. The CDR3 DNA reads TGTGCCAGCAGTCGGGCGGTCATGTGGGGGGAGGCGCAGACCCAGTACTTC.